This T cell receptor (beta chain) emerged from a study of cytomegalovirus exposure and HLA in healthy donors. Study information: Genetic ancestry analysis placed about 80% of the 398 donors that were genotyped in the Caucasian-associated cluster. Study conclusions and caveats: When the data were analyzed later, several of the most significant clusters appeared to be linked to common viral pathogens. Per a prior analysis, the majority of TCR beta V segments were productive roughly 90% or roughly 30% of the time.

Details on this clone: The antigen is unknown.

This PCR relied on a set of 60 Vbeta primers and 13 Jbeta primers. The protocol was immunoSEQ multiplex PCR, while the TCRdb copy is restricted to in-frame clones and leaves out a portion. The repertoire includes about 190,000 clones, 80% to 90% of them detected once, and over 1% sits in the top ten. The V segment lost 5 bases and the J segment 6 bases; nucleotides outside the gene matches: 4. Germline CDR1 reads SGHKS; CDR2 reads YYEKEE (reference sequence). This CDR3 region has 15 residues. The material sequenced was PBMCs. The sequence came from a man in his thirties or forties in good health and CMV-seronegative. The chain carries TRBV5-5 and TRBJ2-2; the match to TRBD2 covers 13 bases. CDR3 sequence: CASSFTSGGAGELFF. CDR3 in DNA: TGTGCCAGCAGTTTTACTAGCGGGGGGGCCGGGGAGCTGTTTTTT.